This TCR beta chain was profiled in a study of blood T cells in healthy people across ages. This CDR3 spans 14 amino acids. Germline CDR1 is DFQATT and CDR2 is SNEGSKA (reference sequence). V dropped 5 bases and J dropped 8; count of bases not matched to a gene: 12. The study, taken as a whole, reports: Shifts in expanded clonotypes may have been confounded by donor CMV status, which was unknown.

This clonotype was seen a few times. What it binds is not known. Alongside a J-beta primer mix, a sample-barcoded 5' primer served in a second PCR lasting 7 to 11 cycles. TCRdb re-analysed the 5' RACE reads in MiXCR, keeping a single row per CDR3 protein. Counted here are approximately 900,000 distinct CDR3 sequences, 45% to 50% occurring once; the ten biggest clones make up roughly an eighth. The source is a man aged 30 to 39 in good health. This chain uses TRBV20-1 with TRBJ2-1; 7 bases match TRBD1. Sequencing input: blood. CDR3 amino acids: CSAGDPGTAYEQFF. The CDR3 nucleotides are TGCAGTGCTGGGGACCCTGGGACAGCCTATGAGCAGTTCTTC.